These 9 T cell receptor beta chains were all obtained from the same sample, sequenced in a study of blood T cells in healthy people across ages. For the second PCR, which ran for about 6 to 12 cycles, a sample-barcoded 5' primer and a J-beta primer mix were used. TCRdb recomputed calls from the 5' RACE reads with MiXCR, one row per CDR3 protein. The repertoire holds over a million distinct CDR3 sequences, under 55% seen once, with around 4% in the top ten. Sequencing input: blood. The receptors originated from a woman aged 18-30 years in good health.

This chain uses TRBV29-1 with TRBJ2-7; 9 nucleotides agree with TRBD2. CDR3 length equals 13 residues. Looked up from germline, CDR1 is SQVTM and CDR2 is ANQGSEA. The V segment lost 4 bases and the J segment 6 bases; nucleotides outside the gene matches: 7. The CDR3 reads CSVVSGSGREQYF. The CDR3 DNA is TGCAGCGTTGTTAGCGGGAGCGGCCGCGAGCAGTACTTC.

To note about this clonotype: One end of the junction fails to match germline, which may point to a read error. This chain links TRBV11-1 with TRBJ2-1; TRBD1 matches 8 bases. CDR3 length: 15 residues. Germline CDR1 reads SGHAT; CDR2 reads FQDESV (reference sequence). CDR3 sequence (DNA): TGTGCCAGCAGCCCTCGGGACAGGTTCTACAATGAGCGGTACTTC. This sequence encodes CASSPRDRFYNERYF.

The CDR3 nucleotides read TGTGCCAGCAGTGGGCCGGCAGCGACCCCTTGGGACAATGAGCAGTACTTC. Its protein is CASSGPAATPWDNEQYF. The chain combines TRBV25-1 with TRBJ2-5; D possibly corresponds to TRBD1 (6 bases). This CDR3 region has 17 residues. Trimming took off 4 bases at V and 11 bases at J, with 29 bases between the two ends. CDR1 and CDR2 (germline): MGHDK, SYGVNS. The full variable domain, with the rest looked up from reference TRBV25-1 and TRBJ2-5, is EADIYQTPRYLVIGTGKKITLECSQTMGHDKMYWYQQDPGMELHLIHYSYGVNSTEKGDLSSESTVSRIRTEHFPLTLESARPSHTSQYLCASSGPAATPWDNEQYFGPGTRLLVL.

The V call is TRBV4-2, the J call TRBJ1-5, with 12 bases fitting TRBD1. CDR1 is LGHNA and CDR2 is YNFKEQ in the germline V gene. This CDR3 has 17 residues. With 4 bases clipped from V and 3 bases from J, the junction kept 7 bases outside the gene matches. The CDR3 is CASSRLPGQGANQPQHF. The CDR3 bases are TGTGCCAGCAGCCGTCTTCCGGGACAGGGGGCCAATCAGCCCCAGCATTTT.

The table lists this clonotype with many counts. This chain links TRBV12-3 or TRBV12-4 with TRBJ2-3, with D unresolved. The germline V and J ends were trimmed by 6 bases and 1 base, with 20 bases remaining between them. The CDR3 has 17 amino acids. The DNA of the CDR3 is TGTGCCAGCAGGCCGGAGCACGGCAACGCTCGCACAGATACGCAGTATTTT. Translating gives CASRPEHGNARTDTQYF.

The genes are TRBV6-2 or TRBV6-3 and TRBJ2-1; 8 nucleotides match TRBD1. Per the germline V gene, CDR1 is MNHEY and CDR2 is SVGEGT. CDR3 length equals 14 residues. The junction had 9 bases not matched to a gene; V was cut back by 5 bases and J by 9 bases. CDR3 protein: CASSQGASRGEQFF. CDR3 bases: TGTGCCAGCAGTCAGGGGGCCTCGAGGGGTGAGCAGTTCTTC.

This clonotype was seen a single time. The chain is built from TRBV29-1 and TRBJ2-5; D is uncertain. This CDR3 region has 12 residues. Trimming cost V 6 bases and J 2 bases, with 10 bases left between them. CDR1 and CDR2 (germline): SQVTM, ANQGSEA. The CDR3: CSVKWGQETQYF. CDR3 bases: TGCAGCGTGAAATGGGGACAAGAGACCCAGTACTTC.

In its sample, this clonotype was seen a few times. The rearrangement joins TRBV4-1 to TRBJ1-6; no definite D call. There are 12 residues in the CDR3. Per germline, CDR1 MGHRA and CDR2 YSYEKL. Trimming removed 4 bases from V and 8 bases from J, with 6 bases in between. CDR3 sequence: CASSLNYSPLHF. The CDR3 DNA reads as TGCGCCAGCAGCCTCAATTATTCACCCCTCCACTTT.

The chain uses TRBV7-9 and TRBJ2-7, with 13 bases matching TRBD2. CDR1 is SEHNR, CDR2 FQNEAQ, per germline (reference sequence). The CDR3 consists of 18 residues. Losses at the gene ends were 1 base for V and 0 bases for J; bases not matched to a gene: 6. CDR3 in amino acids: CASSLETSGGTYSYEQYF. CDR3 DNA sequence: TGTGCCAGCAGCTTAGAGACTAGCGGGGGGACCTACTCCTACGAGCAGTACTTC.